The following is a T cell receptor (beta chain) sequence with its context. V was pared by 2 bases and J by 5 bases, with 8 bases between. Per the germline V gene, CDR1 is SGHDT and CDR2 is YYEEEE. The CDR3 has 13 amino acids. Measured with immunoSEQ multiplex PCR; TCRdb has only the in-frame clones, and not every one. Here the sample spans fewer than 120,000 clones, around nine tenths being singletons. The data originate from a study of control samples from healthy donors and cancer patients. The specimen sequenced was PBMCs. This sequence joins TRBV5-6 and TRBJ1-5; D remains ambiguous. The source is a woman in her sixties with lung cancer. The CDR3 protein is CASSFKAHQPQHF. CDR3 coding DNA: TGTGCCAGCAGCTTTAAGGCCCATCAGCCCCAGCATTTT.